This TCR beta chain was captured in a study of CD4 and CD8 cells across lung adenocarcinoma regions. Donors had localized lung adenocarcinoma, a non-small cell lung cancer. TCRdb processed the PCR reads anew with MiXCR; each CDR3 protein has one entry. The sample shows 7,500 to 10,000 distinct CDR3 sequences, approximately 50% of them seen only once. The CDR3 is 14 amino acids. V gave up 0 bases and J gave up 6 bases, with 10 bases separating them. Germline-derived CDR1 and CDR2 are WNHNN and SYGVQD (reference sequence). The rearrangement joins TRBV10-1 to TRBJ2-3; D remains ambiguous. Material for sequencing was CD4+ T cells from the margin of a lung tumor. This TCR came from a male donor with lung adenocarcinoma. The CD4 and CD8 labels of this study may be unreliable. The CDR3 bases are TGCGCCAGCAGTGAGTCGACTCTGGGGGATACGCAGTATTTT. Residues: CASSESTLGDTQYF.